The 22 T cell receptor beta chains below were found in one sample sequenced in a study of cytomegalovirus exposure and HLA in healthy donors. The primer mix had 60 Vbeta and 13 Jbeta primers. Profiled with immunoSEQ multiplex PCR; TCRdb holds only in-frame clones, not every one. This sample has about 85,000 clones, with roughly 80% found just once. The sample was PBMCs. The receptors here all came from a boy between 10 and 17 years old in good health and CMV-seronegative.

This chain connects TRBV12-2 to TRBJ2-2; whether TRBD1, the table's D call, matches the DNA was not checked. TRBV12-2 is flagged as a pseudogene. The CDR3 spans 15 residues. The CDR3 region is CASRQGQDCTGELFF. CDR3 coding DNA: TGTGCAAGTCGCCAGGGACAGGACTGCACCGGGGAGCTGTTTTTT.

In DNA form, the CDR3 reads TGTGCCAGCAGGCCCTCTATGAACACTGAAGCTTTCTTT. Translating gives CASRPSMNTEAFF. This rearrangement joins TRBV28 to TRBJ1-1; D not certain. From germline, CDR1 is MDHEN and CDR2 SYDVKM. The length of the CDR3 is 13 residues. V gave up 6 bases and J gave up 0 bases, with 8 bases separating them.

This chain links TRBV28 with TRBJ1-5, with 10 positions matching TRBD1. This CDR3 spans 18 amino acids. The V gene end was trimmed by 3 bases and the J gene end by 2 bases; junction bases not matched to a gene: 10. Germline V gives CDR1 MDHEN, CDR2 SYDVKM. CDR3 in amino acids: CASSLIWTGGIRNQPQHF. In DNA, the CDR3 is TGTGCCAGCAGTTTGATCTGGACAGGGGGGATCCGCAATCAGCCCCAGCATTTT.

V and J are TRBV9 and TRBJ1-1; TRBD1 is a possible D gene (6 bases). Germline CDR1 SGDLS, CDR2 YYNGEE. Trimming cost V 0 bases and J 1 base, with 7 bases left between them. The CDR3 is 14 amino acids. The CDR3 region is CASSVARGNTEAFF. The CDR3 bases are TGTGCCAGCAGCGTAGCCAGGGGGAACACTGAAGCTTTCTTT.

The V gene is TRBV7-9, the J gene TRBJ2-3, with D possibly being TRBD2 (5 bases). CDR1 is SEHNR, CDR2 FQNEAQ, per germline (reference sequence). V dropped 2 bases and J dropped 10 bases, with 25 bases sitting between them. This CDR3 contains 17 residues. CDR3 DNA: TGTGCCAGCAGCTTACCGTATCTAGCCGTGGGAGAGGAGGCGCAGTATTTT. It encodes CASSLPYLAVGEEAQYF.

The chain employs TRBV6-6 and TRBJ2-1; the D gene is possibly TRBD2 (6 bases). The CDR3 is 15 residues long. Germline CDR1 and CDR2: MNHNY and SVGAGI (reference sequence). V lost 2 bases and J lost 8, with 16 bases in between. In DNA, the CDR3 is TGTGCCAGCAGTTACGGAGGGCAACGACTGGATGAGCAGTTCTTC. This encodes CASSYGGQRLDEQFF.

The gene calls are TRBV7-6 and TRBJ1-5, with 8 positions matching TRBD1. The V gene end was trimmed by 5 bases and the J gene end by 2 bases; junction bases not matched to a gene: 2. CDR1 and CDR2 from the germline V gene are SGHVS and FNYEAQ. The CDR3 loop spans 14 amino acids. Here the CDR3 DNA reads TGTGCCAGCAGCGCGGACAGGGGCAATCAGCCCCAGCATTTT. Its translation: CASSADRGNQPQHF.

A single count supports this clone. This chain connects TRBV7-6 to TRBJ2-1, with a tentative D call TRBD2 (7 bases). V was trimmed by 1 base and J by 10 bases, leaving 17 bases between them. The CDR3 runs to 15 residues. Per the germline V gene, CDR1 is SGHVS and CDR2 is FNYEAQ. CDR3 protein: CASSLVRGPAGEQFF. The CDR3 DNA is TGTGCCAGCAGCTTAGTGCGGGGGCCCGCGGGGGAGCAGTTCTTC.

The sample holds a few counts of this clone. CDR3 nucleotides: TGTGCCAGCAGCTTACCCGACTACCTTGAAACCCAAAGCGACACAGATACGCAGTATTTT. It yields the protein CASSLPDYLETQSDTDTQYF. The V and J genes are TRBV7-6 and TRBJ2-3; weak D call: TRBD2 (5 bases). Germline-derived CDR1 and CDR2 are SGHVS and FNYEAQ. CDR3 length equals 20 residues. V was clipped by 2 bases and J by 2 bases, with 26 bases between them.

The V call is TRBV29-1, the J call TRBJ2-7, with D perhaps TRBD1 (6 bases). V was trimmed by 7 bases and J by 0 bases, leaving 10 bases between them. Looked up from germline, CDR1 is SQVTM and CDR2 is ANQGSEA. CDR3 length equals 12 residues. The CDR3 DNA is TGCAGCGCGAGGGACACCTCCTACGAGCAGTACTTC. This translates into CSARDTSYEQYF.

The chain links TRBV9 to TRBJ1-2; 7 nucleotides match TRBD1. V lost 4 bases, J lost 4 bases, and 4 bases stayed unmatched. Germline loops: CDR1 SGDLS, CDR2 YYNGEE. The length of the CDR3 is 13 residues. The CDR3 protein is CASSLTGSYGYTF. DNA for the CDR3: TGTGCCAGCAGCCTGACAGGGAGCTATGGCTACACCTTC.

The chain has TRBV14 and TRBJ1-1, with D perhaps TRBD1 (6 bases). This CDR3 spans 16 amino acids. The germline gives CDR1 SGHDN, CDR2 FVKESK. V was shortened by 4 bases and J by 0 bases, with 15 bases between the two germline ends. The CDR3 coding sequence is TGTGCCAGCAGCCCAGTACAGGGAAGGATGAACACTGAAGCTTTCTTT. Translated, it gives CASSPVQGRMNTEAFF.

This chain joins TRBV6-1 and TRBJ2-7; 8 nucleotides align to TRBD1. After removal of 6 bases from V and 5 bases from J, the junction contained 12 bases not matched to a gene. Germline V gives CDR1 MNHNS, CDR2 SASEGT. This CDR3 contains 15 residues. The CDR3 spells CASRPGQGNGDEQYF. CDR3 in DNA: TGTGCCAGCAGGCCCGGACAGGGAAATGGGGACGAGCAGTACTTC.

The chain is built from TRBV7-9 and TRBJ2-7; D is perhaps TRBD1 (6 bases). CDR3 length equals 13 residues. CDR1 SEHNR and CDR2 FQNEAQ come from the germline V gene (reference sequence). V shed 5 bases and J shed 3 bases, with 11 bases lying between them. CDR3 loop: CASSPTGFYEQYF. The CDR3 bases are TGTGCCAGCAGCCCAACAGGGTTCTACGAGCAGTACTTC. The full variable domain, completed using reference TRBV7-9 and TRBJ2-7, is DTGVSQNPRHKITKRGQNVTFRCDPISEHNRLYWYRQTLGQGPEFLTYFQNEAQLEKSRLLSDRFSAERPKGSFSTLEIQRTEQGDSAMYLCASSPTGFYEQYFGPGTRLTVT.

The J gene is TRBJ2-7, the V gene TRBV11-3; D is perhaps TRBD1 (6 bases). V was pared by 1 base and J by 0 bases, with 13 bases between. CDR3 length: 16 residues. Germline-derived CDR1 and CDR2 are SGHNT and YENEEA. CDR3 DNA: TGTGCCAGCAGCTTAGCCCGCGGACAGAGCTCCTACGAGCAGTACTTC. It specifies CASSLARGQSSYEQYF.

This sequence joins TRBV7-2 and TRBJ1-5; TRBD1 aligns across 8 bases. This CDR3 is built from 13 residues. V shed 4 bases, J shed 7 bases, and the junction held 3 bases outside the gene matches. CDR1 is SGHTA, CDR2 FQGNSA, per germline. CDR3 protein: CASSYRGDQPQHF. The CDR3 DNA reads TGTGCCAGCAGCTACAGGGGGGACCAGCCCCAGCATTTT.

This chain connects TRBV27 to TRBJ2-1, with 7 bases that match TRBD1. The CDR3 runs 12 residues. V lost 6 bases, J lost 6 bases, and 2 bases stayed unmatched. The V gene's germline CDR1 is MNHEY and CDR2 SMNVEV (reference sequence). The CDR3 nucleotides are TGTGCCAGCAGACGACAGGGCAATGAGCAGTTCTTC. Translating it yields CASRRQGNEQFF.

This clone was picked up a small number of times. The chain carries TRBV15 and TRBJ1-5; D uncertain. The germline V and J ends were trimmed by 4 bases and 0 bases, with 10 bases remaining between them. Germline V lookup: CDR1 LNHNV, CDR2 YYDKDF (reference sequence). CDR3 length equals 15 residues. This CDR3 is CATSTSYDSNQPQHF. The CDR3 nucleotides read TGTGCCACCAGCACGTCCTACGATAGCAATCAGCCCCAGCATTTT.

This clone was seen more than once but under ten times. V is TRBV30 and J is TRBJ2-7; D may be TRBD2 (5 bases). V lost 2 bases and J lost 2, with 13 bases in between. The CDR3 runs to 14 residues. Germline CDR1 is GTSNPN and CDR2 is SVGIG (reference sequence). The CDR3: CAWSYGNVAYEQYF. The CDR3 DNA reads TGTGCCTGGAGTTACGGGAACGTGGCCTACGAGCAGTACTTC.

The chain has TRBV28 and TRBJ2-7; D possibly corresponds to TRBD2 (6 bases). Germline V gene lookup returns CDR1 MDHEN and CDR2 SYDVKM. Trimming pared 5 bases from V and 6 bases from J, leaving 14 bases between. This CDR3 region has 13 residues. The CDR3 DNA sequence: TGTGCCAGCAGTCAACCCCCCGGGGGCGAGCAGTACTTC. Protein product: CASSQPPGGEQYF. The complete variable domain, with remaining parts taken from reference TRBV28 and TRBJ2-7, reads DVKVTQSSRYLVKRTGEKVFLECVQDMDHENMFWYRQDPGLGLRLIYFSYDVKMKEKGDIPEGYSVSREKKERFSLILESASTNQTSMYLCASSQPPGGEQYFGPGTRLTVT.

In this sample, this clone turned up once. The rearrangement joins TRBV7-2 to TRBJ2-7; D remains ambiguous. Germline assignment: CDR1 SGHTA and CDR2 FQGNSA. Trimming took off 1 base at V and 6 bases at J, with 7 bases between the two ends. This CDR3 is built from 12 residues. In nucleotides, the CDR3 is TGTGCCAGCAGCTTAGGAGGTGGCGAGCAGTACTTC. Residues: CASSLGGGEQYF.

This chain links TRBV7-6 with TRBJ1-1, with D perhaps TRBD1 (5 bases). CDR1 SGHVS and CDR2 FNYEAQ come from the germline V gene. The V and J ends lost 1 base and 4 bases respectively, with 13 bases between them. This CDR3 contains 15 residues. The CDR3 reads CASSLVPRQSTEAFF. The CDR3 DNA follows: TGTGCCAGCAGCTTAGTACCCAGACAGTCCACTGAAGCTTTCTTT.